A selection of T cell receptor beta chains follows, all from one sample in a study of blood T cell repertoires in COVID-19. The data were produced by immunoSEQ multiplex PCR, yet TCRdb's version contains in-frame clones alone and is incomplete. The sample holds 320,000 or so clones, 85% seen once. The specimen was PBMCs or T cells enriched from blood (not recorded which). All receptors derive from a woman under 40 who had been exposed to COVID-19. CDR3s include the opening cysteine and the closing phenylalanine or tryptophan. Fields, in order: J gene, clone size, V gene, D gene, CDR3 protein, CDR3 DNA. The D gene is left open where the match is weak. Where a row states a size, it is once, few, many or the class of an expanded clone; other rows omit it.

TRBJ2-7 . TRBV3-1/TRBV3-2 . CASSQGYQGSEQYF TGTGCCAGCAGCCAAGGTTATCAGGGGAGCGAGCAGTACTTC
TRBJ1-6 . TRBV15 TRBD1 CATSREHTGQGNSPLHF TGTGCCACCAGCAGAGAACATACGGGACAGGGGAATTCACCCCTCCACTTT
TRBJ2-4 once TRBV6-2/TRBV6-3 . CASSYTGGRAKNIQYF TGTGCCAGCAGTTACACGGGGGGCCGAGCCAAAAACATTCAGTACTTC
TRBJ1-3 . TRBV2 . CASSPTESLSGNTIYF TGTGCCAGCAGTCCTACCGAATCTCTCTCTGGAAACACCATATATTTT
TRBJ1-6 few TRBV27 TRBD1 CASSLSGVLGQIVSPLHF TGTGCCAGCAGTTTATCCGGCGTTTTGGGACAGATAGTTTCACCCCTCCACTTT
TRBJ1-2 medium-sized TRBV15 TRBD1 CATSRDRQGRNYGYTF TGTGCCACCAGCAGAGACCGACAGGGAAGGAACTATGGCTACACCTTC
TRBJ2-2 . TRBV3-1/TRBV3-2 . CASSQENGATGELFF TGTGCCAGCAGCCAAGAAAACGGAGCCACCGGGGAGCTGTTTTTT
TRBJ2-6 . TRBV5-1 . CATSPGVGANVLTF TGCGCCACTTCCCCGGGGGTTGGGGCCAACGTCCTGACTTTC
TRBJ1-3 . TRBV5-1 . CASSLDGRGNTIYF TGCGCCAGCAGCTTGGACGGCAGGGGAAACACCATATATTTT
TRBJ1-1 once TRBV5-4 . CASSLQSLSTEAFF TGTGCCAGCAGCTTGCAAAGCCTGAGCACTGAAGCTTTCTTT
TRBJ1-1 . TRBV3-1/TRBV3-2 TRBD1 CASSQDSTGAMEAFF TGTGCCAGCAGCCAAGACTCTACAGGGGCTATGGAAGCTTTCTTT
TRBJ2-2 . TRBV7-6 . CASSIAVVSAGELFF TGTGCCAGCAGCATAGCGGTGGTATCGGCCGGGGAGCTGTTTTTT
TRBJ2-3 . TRBV25-1 . CASSEFSRGADTQYF TGTGCCAGCAGTGAATTCTCCAGGGGGGCAGATACGCAGTATTTT
TRBJ1-3 . TRBV11-2 . CASSFPGGNTIYF TGTGCCAGCAGCTTTCCAGGGGGAAACACCATATATTTT
TRBJ1-5 few TRBV28 . CASSFEAGDSNQPQHF TGTGCCAGCAGTTTTGAGGCAGGGGATAGCAATCAGCCCCAGCATTTT
TRBJ1-3 . TRBV5-1 . CASSGTGSSTGNTIYF TGCGCCAGCAGCGGCACCGGGTCCTCGACCGGAAACACCATATATTTT
TRBJ2-2 . TRBV5-5 . CASSWGTSNTGELFF TGTGCCAGCAGTTGGGGGACTTCGAACACCGGGGAGCTGTTTTTT
TRBJ1-3 . TRBV10-3 TRBD1 CAIRDPTGRNTIYF TGTGCCATCAGAGATCCGACAGGGCGAAACACCATATATTTT
TRBJ1-2 once TRBV5-1 . CASSPDGAGANYGYTF TGCGCCAGCAGCCCCGATGGTGCGGGGGCGAACTATGGCTACACCTTC
TRBJ2-7 . TRBV5-1 TRBD1 CASSLAPGQSYEQYF TGCGCCAGCAGCTTGGCCCCGGGACAGTCCTACGAGCAGTACTTC
TRBJ1-1 few TRBV5-1 . CASSADTSNTEAFF TGCGCCAGCAGCGCGGACACCTCGAACACTGAAGCTTTCTTT